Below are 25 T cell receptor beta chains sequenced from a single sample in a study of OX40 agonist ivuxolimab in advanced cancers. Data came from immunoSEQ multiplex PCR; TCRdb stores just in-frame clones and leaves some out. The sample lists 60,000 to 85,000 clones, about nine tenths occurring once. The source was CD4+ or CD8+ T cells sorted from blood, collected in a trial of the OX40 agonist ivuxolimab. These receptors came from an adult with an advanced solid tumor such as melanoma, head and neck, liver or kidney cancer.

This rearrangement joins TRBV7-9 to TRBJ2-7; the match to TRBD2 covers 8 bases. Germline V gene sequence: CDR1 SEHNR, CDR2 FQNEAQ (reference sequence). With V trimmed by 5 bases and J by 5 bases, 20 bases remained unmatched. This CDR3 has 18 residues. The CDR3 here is CASSPFIGGAVGVHEQYF. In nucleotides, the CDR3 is TGTGCCAGCAGCCCCTTTATCGGGGGGGCCGTAGGTGTCCACGAGCAGTACTTC.

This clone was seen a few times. CDR3 in amino acids: CASSSRDTNNSPLHF. Here the CDR3 DNA reads TGTGCCAGCAGCTCCCGGGACACCAATAATTCACCCCTCCACTTT. The genes are TRBV7-9 and TRBJ1-6, with D possibly TRBD1 on 6 matching bases. Trimming pared 4 bases from V and 5 bases from J, leaving 12 bases between. CDR1 SEHNR and CDR2 FQNEAQ come from the germline V gene (reference sequence). The CDR3 runs 15 residues.

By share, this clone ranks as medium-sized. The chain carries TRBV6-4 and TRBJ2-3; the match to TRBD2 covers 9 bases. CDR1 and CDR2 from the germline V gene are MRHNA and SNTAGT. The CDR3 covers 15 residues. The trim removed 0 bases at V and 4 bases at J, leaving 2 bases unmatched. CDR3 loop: CASSDSRGGPDTQYF. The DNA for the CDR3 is TGTGCCAGCAGTGACTCGCGGGGGGGCCCAGATACGCAGTATTTT.

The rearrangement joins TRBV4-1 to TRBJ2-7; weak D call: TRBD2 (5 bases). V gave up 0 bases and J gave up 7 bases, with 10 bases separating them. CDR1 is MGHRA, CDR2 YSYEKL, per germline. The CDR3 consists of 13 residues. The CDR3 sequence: CASSQERGREQYF. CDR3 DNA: TGCGCCAGCAGCCAAGAACGGGGTCGTGAGCAGTACTTC.

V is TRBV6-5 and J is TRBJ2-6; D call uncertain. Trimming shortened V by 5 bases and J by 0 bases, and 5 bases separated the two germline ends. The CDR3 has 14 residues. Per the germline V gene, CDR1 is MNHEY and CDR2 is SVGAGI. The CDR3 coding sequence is TGTGCCAGCAGTCTACACTCTGGGGCCAACGTCCTGACTTTC. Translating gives CASSLHSGANVLTF.

The CDR3 nucleotides read TGCGCCAGCAGCCAAGAAACAGGAAGTTGGACTGAAGCTTTCTTT. Encoded protein: CASSQETGSWTEAFF. The chain is built from TRBV4-1 and TRBJ1-1; tentatively, D is TRBD1 (5 bases). Germline assignment: CDR1 MGHRA and CDR2 YSYEKL. The V end lost 0 bases, the J end lost 5 bases, and 13 bases lay between the germline ends. There are 15 residues in the CDR3.

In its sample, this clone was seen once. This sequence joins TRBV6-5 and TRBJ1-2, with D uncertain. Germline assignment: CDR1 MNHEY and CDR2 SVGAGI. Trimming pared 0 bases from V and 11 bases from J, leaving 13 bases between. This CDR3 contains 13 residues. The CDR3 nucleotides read TGTGCCAGCAGTTACTCGGTTGATGCACCGTACACCTTC. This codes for CASSYSVDAPYTF.

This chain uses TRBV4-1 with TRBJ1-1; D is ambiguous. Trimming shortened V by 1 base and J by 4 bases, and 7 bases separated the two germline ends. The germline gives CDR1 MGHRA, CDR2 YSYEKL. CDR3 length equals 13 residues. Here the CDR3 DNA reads TGCGCCAGCAGCCAAGGGGAGGTCACTGAAGCTTTCTTT. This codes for CASSQGEVTEAFF.

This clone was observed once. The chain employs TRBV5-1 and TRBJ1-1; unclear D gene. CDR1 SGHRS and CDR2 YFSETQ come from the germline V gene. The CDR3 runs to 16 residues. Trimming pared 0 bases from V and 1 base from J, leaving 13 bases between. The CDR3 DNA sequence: TGCGCCAGCAGCTTGGAGGGAGCCGGCTCGAACACTGAAGCTTTCTTT. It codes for CASSLEGAGSNTEAFF.

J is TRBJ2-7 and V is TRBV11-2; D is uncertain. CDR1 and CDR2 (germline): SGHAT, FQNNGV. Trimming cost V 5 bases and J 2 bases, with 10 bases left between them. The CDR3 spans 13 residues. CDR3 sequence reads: CASSRDGPYEQYF. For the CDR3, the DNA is TGTGCCAGCAGCCGAGACGGGCCCTACGAGCAGTACTTC. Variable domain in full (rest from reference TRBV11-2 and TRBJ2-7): EAGVAQSPRYKIIEKRQSVAFWCNPISGHATLYWYQQILGQGPKLLIQFQNNGVVDDSQLPKDRFSAERLKGVDSTLKIQPAKLEDSAVYLCASSRDGPYEQYFGPGTRLTVT.

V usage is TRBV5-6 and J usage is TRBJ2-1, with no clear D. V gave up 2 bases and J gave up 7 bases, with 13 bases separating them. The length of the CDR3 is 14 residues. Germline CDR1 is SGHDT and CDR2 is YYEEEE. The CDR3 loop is CASSLSGLENEQFF. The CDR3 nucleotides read TGTGCCAGCAGCTTATCGGGCCTTGAGAATGAGCAGTTCTTC.

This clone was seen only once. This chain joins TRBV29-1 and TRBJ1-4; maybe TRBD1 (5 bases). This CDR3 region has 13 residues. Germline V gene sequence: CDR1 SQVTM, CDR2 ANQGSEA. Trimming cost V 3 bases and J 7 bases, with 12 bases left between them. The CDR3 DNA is TGCAGCGTTGAGGAGGACGGGGGTGAAAAACTGTTTTTT. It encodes CSVEEDGGEKLFF.

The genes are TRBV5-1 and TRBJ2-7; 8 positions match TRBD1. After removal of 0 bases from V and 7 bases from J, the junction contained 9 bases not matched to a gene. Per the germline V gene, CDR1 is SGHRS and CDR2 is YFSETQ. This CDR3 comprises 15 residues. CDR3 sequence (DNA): TGCGCCAGCAGCTTGGAGGGGACAGGTCAGGGGGAGCAGTACTTC. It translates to CASSLEGTGQGEQYF.

The CDR3 nucleotides are TGTGCCAGCAGCGTAGGGGAAGCTAACTATGGCTACACCTTC. This encodes CASSVGEANYGYTF. The V gene is TRBV9, the J gene TRBJ1-2, with D unresolved. Germline lookup yields CDR1 SGDLS and CDR2 YYNGEE. V shed 0 bases and J shed 0 bases, with 6 bases lying between them. The CDR3 runs to 14 residues.

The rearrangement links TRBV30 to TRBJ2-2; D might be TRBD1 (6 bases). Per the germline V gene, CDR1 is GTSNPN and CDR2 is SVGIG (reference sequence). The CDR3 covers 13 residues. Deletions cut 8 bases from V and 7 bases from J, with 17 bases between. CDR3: CAHGGLTGGELFF. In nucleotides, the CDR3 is TGTGCCCATGGGGGCCTCACGGGCGGGGAGCTGTTTTTT.

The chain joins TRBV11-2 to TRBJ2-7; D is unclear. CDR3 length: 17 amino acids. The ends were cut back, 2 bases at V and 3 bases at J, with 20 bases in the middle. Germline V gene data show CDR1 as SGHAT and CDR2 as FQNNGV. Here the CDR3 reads CASSLPHAGSPVYEQYF. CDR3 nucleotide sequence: TGTGCCAGCAGCTTACCCCATGCAGGCTCACCGGTCTACGAGCAGTACTTC.

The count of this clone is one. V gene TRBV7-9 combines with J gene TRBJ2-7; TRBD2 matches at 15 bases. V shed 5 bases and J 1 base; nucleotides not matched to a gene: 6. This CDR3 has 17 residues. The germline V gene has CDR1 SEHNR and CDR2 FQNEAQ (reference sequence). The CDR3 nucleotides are TGTGCCAGCAGCCGGACTAGCGGGGGGGTACCTTCCTACGAGCAGTACTTC. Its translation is CASSRTSGGVPSYEQYF.

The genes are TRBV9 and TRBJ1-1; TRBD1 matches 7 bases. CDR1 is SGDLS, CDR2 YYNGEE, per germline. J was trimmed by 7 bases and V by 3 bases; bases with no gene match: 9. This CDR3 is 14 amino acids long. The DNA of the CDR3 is TGTGCCAGCAGCGCGGGGAGGGGGCAAGGTGAAGCTTTCTTT. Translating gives CASSAGRGQGEAFF.

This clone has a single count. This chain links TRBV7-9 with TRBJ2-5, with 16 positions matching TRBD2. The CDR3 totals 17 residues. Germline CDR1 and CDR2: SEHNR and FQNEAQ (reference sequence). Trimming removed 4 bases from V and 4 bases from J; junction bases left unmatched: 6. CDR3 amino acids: CASSSGLAGGPVETQYF. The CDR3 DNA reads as TGTGCCAGCAGCTCGGGACTAGCGGGGGGGCCTGTAGAGACCCAGTACTTC.

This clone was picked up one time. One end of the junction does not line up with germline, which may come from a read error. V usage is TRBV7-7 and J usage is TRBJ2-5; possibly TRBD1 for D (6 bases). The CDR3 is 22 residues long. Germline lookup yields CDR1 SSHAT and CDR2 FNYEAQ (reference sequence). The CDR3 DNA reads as TGTGCTAGCAGCTCGGGGTCCTCGGTACCCGGGACACTCCAAGCCCTCCAAGAGACCCAGTACTTC. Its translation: CASSSGSSVPGTLQALQETQYF. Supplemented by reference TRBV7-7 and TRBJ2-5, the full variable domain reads GAGVSQSPRYKVTKRGQDVTLRCDPISSHATLYWYQQALGQGPEFLTYFNYEAQPDKSGLPSDRFSAERPEGSISTLTIQRTEQRDSAMYRCASSSGSSVPGTLQALQETQYFGPGTRLLVL.

CDR3 sequence: CASSPRGSSYNSPLHF. The CDR3 coding sequence is TGTGCCAGCAGCCCCCGGGGAAGCTCCTATAATTCACCCCTCCACTTT. The chain combines TRBV14 with TRBJ1-6; no reliable D call. Trimming removed 4 bases from V and 0 bases from J, with 10 bases in between. The CDR3 loop spans 16 amino acids. Germline V CDR1 and CDR2: SGHDN, FVKESK. Variable domain in full (rest from reference TRBV14 and TRBJ1-6): EAGVTQFPSHSVIEKGQTVTLRCDPISGHDNLYWYRRVMGKEIKFLLHFVKESKQDESGMPNNRFLAERTGGTYSTLKVQPAELEDSGVYFCASSPRGSSYNSPLHFGNGTRLTVT.

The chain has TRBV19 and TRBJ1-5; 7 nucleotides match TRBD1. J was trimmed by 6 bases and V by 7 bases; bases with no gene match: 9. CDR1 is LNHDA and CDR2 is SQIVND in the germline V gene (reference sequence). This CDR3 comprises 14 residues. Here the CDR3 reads CASTPQRGPQPQHF. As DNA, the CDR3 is TGTGCCAGTACCCCCCAGAGGGGGCCTCAGCCCCAGCATTTT.

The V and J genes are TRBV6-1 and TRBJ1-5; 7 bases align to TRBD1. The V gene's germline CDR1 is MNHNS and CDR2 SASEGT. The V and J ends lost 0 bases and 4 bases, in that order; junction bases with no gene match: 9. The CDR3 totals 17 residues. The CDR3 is CASSEALPGGGNQPQHF. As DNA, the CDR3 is TGTGCCAGCAGTGAAGCGCTGCCAGGGGGGGGAAATCAGCCCCAGCATTTT.

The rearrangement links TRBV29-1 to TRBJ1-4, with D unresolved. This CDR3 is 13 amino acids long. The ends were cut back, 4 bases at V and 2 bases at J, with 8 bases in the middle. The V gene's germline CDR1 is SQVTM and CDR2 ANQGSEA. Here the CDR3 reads CSVVSQTNEKLFF. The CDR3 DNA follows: TGCAGCGTTGTCTCGCAGACTAATGAAAAACTGTTTTTT. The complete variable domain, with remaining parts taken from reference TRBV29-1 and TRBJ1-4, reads SAVISQKPSRDICQRGTSLTIQCQVDSQVTMMFWYRQQPGQSLTLIATANQGSEATYESGFVIDKFPISRPNLTFSTLTVSNMSPEDSSIYLCSVVSQTNEKLFFGSGTQLSVL.

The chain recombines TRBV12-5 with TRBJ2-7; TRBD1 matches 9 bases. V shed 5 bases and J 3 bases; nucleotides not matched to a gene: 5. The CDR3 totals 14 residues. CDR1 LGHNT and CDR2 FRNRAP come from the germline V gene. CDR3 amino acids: CASGPTGGSYEQYF. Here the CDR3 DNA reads TGTGCTAGTGGTCCGACAGGGGGAAGCTACGAGCAGTACTTC. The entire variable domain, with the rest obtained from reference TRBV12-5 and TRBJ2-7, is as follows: DARVTQTPRHKVTEMGQEVTMRCQPILGHNTVFWYRQTMMQGLELLAYFRNRAPLDDSGMPKDRFSAEMPDATLATLKIQPSEPRDSAVYFCASGPTGGSYEQYFGPGTRLTVT.